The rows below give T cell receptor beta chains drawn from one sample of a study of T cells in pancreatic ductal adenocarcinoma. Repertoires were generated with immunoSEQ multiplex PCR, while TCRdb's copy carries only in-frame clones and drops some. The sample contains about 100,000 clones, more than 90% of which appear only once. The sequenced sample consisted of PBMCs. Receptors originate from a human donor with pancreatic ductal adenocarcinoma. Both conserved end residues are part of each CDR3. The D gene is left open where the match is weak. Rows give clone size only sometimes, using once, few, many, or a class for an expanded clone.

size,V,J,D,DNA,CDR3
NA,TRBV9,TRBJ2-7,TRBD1,TGTGCCAGCAGTAAACAGGGACAGCCGTACTCCTACGAGCAGTACTTC,CASSKQGQPYSYEQYF
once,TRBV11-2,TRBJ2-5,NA,TGTGCCAGCAGTCCCCTGGGGGGGGCGCTAGCCGAAATGACCCAGTACTTC,CASSPLGGALAEMTQYF
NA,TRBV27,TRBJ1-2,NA,TGTGCCAGCAGTCACGAGGGGAGGGGCTATGGCTACACCTTC,CASSHEGRGYGYTF
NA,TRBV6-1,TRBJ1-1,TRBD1,TGTGCCAGCAGTACCCGGGACAGGGGGGGCGATGAAGCTTTCTTT,CASSTRDRGGDEAFF
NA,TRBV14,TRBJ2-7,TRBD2,TGTGCCATCTCCGGACTAGCGGGAGGCTATGCCTACGAGCAGTACTTC,CAISGLAGGYAYEQYF
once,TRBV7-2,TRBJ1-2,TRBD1,TGTGCCAGCAGCTTAGGGACAGGACTTGATGGCTACACCTTC,CASSLGTGLDGYTF
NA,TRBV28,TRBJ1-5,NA,TGTGCCAGCAGTTTAGGGGGCAGGGTGGATCAGCCCCAGCATTTT,CASSLGGRVDQPQHF
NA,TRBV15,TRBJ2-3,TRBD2,TGTGCCACCAGCTCACGACTAGCGGGAGGGTTAGATACGCAGTATTTT,CATSSRLAGGLDTQYF
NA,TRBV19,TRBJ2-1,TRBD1,TGTGCCAGTAGTACGACAGGGCGGTGGGACAATGAGCAGTTCTTC,CASSTTGRWDNEQFF
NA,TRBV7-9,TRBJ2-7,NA,TGTGCCAGCAGCTCTACAGGGTTCTCAGGTGAGCAGTACTTC,CASSSTGFSGEQYF
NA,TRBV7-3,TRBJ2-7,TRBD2,TGTGCCAGCAGCTTAATGGGACTAGCGGGAGCCCACGAGCAGTACTTC,CASSLMGLAGAHEQYF
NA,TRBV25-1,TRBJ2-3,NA,TGTGCCAGCACCGACAGGACTGGCACAGATACGCAGTATTTT,CASTDRTGTDTQYF
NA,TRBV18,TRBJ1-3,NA,TGTGCCAGCTCAAAGACAGGAGCTGGAAACACCATATATTTT,CASSKTGAGNTIYF
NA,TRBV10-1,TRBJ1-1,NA,TGCGCCAGCAGTGATCCGGGATTGGGGACTGAAGCTTTCTTT,CASSDPGLGTEAFF
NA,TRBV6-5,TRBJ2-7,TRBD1,TGTGCCAGCAGTTACTCGGGACAGAGAACTTACGAGCAGTACTTC,CASSYSGQRTYEQYF
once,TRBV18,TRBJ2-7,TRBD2,TGTGCCAGCTCACCTGCTAGCGGGAGTTACGAGCAGTACTTC,CASSPASGSYEQYF
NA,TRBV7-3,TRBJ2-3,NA,TGTGCCAGCAGCTTATGGGGCGCGGGATACATAGATACGCAGTATTTT,CASSLWGAGYIDTQYF
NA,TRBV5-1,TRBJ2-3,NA,TGCGCCAGCAGCTCGCTAGCGAGCACAGATACGCAGTATTTT,CASSSLASTDTQYF
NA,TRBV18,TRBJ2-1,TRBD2,TGTGCCAGCTCACCGGTCAAGGGACTAGCGGTTCCCTTGTCCTACAATGAGCAGTTCTTC,CASSPVKGLAVPLSYNEQFF
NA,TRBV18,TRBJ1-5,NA,TGTGCCAGCTCACCACCGACAGGAGGACGCAATCAGCCCCAGCATTTT,CASSPPTGGRNQPQHF
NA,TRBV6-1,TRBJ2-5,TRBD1,TGTGCCAGCAATAGAGGACAGGGGAGCTACTTC,CASNRGQGSYF
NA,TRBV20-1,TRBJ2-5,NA,TGCAGTGCTCCCCGAGAGACCCAGTACTTC,CSAPRETQYF
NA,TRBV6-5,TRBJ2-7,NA,TGTGCCAGCAGTTCGTCGACAGGGCAGTACTTC,CASSSSTGQYF
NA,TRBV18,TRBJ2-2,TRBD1,TGTGCCAGCTCACCACCGGGACAGGGGGCCTGGCGGGAGGTGAACGGGGAGCTGTTTTTT,CASSPPGQGAWREVNGELFF
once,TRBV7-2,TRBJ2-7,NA,TGTGCCAGCAGCTTAGCGCGGGTCGGGTACGAGCAGTACTTC,CASSLARVGYEQYF
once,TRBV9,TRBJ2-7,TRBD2,TGTGCCAGCAGCGTAGGACTAGCGGCTTACGAGCAGTACTTC,CASSVGLAAYEQYF
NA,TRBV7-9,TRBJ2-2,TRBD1,TGTGCCAGCAGCTCTAACCTCGGGACAGCGGGGGAGCTGTTTTTT,CASSSNLGTAGELFF
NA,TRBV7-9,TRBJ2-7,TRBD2,TGTGCCAGCAGCCGCGGACTAGATCCCTACGAGCAGTACTTC,CASSRGLDPYEQYF
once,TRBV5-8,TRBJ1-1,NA,TGTGCCAGCCTCATTGGTCAGGGGAACACTGAAGCTTTCTTT,CASLIGQGNTEAFF
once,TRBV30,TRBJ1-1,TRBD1,TGTGCCTGGAGTAGGGGGACAGGGGGCACTGAAGCTTTCTTT,CAWSRGTGGTEAFF
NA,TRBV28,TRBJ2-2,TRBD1,TGTGCCAGCAGGGGACAGGGCGCCGGGGAGCTGTTTTTT,CASRGQGAGELFF
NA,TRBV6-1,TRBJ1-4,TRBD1,TGTGCCACAGAGTACAGGGGGCTTGTTGAAAAACTGTTTTTT,CATEYRGLVEKLFF
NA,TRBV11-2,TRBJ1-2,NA,TGTGCCAGCAGCCTACAGAACTATGGCTACACCTTC,CASSLQNYGYTF
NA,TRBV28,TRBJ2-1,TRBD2,TGTGCCAGCAGAGCCTCCGGGACTACCAATGAGCAGTTCTTC,CASRASGTTNEQFF
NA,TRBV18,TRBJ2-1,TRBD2,TGTGCCAGCTCACCCACCCTAGCGGAACACAATGAGCAGTTCTTC,CASSPTLAEHNEQFF
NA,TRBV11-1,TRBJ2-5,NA,TGTGCCAGCAGCCCCGGGATAGAGACCCAGTACTTC,CASSPGIETQYF
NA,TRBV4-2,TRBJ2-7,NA,TGTGCCAGCAGCCGAGCCGGGACTCTGGTGGAGGAGCAGTACTTC,CASSRAGTLVEEQYF
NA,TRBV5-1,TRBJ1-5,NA,TGCGCCAGCAGCTTGGGGACAGGCAATCAGCCCCAGCATTTT,CASSLGTGNQPQHF
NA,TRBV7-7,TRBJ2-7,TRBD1,TGTGCTAGCAGGCGGACAGGGGGCTACGAGCAGTACTTC,CASRRTGGYEQYF
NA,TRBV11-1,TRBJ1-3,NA,TGTGCCAGCAGCTTGGAGCAGCGAAACACCATATATTTT,CASSLEQRNTIYF
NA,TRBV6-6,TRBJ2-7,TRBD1,TGTGCCAGCAGTGGGGACAGGGGCGAGCAGTACTTC,CASSGDRGEQYF
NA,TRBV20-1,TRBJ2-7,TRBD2,TGCACGATAGCGGGAAACTACGAGCAGTACTTC,CTIAGNYEQYF
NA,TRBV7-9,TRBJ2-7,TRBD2,TGTGCCAGCAGCTTAGCTCTAGCGGGGAACTACGAGCAGTACTTC,CASSLALAGNYEQYF